These 21 T cell receptor beta chains were all obtained from the same sample, sequenced in a study of CD8 T cells in ankylosing spondylitis. TCRdb re-called the 5' RACE reads with MiXCR, one entry per CDR3 protein. This table has 150,000 to 200,000 distinct CDR3 sequences, about 18% appearing once. The material sequenced was blood, either unsorted or a sorted T cell fraction (not recorded which). Receptors originate from a male donor with ankylosing spondylitis or in good health (not recorded which).

This clonotype was observed a few times. This chain connects TRBV20-1 to TRBJ2-1; 11 positions agree with TRBD1. V lost 6 bases and J lost 6; bases outside the gene matches: 7. Germline CDR1 is DFQATT and CDR2 is SNEGSKA (reference sequence). The CDR3 contains 14 residues. CDR3 DNA: TGCAGTGCAACCTCCGGGACAGGGGGCAATGAGCAGTTCTTC. Translating gives CSATSGTGGNEQFF.

In this sample, this clonotype turned up a few times. The CDR3 reads CASSASGGEQYF. The CDR3 nucleotides read TGTGCCAGCAGCGCCTCAGGGGGCGAGCAGTACTTC. This rearrangement joins TRBV11-2 to TRBJ2-7; 7 bases are shared with TRBD1. The CDR3 loop spans 12 amino acids. CDR1 and CDR2 from the germline V gene are SGHAT and FQNNGV. The V segment lost 5 bases and the J segment 6 bases; nucleotides outside the gene matches: 4.

This clonotype was counted a few times. The chain links TRBV7-2 to TRBJ2-2, with D possibly TRBD2 on 6 matching bases. CDR3 length: 16 amino acids. The V end was cut by 4 bases, the J end by 0 bases, with 12 bases between. CDR1 and CDR2 from the germline V gene are SGHTA and FQGNSA. The CDR3 DNA sequence: TGTGCCAGCAGCTGGTTTAGCGGAGCGAACACCGGGGAGCTGTTTTTT. Protein: CASSWFSGANTGELFF.

The V and J genes are TRBV20-1 and TRBJ1-3; possibly TRBD1 for D (6 bases). The length of the CDR3 is 16 residues. Germline V gene sequence: CDR1 DFQATT, CDR2 SNEGSKA (reference sequence). The ends were cut back, 3 bases at V and 5 bases at J, with 20 bases in the middle. This CDR3 reads CSASLLKGTMRNTIYF. The CDR3 DNA follows: TGCAGTGCTAGCCTTCTGAAGGGGACAATGCGAAACACCATATATTTT.

This clonotype was picked up many times. The rearrangement uses TRBV20-1 and TRBJ2-5, with 8 bases matching TRBD2. Germline lookup yields CDR1 DFQATT and CDR2 SNEGSKA (reference sequence). CDR3 length: 13 amino acids. Trimming cost V 3 bases and J 4 bases; bases outside gene matches: 4. The CDR3 loop reads CSASRTSRETQYF. CDR3 bases: TGCAGTGCTAGCAGGACTAGCCGAGAGACCCAGTACTTC.

This clonotype has ten or more counts. The genes are TRBV10-2 and TRBJ2-3, with a tentative D call TRBD1 (6 bases). The CDR3 has 14 residues. The ends were cut back, 6 bases at V and 5 bases at J, with 15 bases in the middle. The germline gives CDR1 WSHSY, CDR2 SAAADI. CDR3 coding DNA: TGCGCCAGCAGGGGTTCAGGGGTCGAAGATACGCAGTATTTT. Its protein product is CASRGSGVEDTQYF.

V is TRBV11-2 and J is TRBJ2-1; 9 positions match TRBD2. With 2 bases clipped from V and 9 bases from J, the junction kept 5 bases outside the gene matches. This CDR3 spans 14 amino acids. Germline lookup yields CDR1 SGHAT and CDR2 FQNNGV. CDR3 coding DNA: TGTGCCAGCAGCTTAAGCCTAGCGGGACTTGAGCAGTTCTTC. Translating it yields CASSLSLAGLEQFF.

This clonotype occurred many times. The CDR3 nucleotides are TGCGCCAGCAGACAGGGATCTGAAAAACTGTTTTTT. It is translated as CASRQGSEKLFF. This chain joins TRBV5-1 and TRBJ1-4; TRBD1 might be the D (6 bases). This CDR3 is built from 12 residues. The ends were cut back, 5 bases at V and 7 bases at J, with 9 bases in the middle. CDR1 is SGHRS, CDR2 YFSETQ, per germline.

This clonotype was detected only a few times. The chain joins TRBV12-3 or TRBV12-4 to TRBJ2-2, with TRBD2 matching over 14 bases. V shed 4 bases and J 3 bases; nucleotides not matched to a gene: 1. The CDR3 loop spans 16 amino acids. CDR3 sequence (DNA): TGTGCCAGCAGTTCGGGACTAGCGGGGGACACCGGGGAGCTGTTTTTT. Amino acid sequence: CASSSGLAGDTGELFF.

This chain connects TRBV19 to TRBJ2-1, with D possibly being TRBD1 (6 bases). The CDR3 consists of 15 residues. Trimming shortened V by 6 bases and J by 6 bases, and 18 bases separated the two germline ends. Germline values: CDR1 LNHDA, CDR2 SQIVND (reference sequence). CDR3: CASRLATGSGNEQFF. The CDR3 nucleotides read TGTGCCAGTAGATTGGCTACAGGGTCCGGCAATGAGCAGTTCTTC. The entire variable domain, with the rest obtained from reference TRBV19 and TRBJ2-1, is as follows: DGGITQSPKYLFRKEGQNVTLSCEQNLNHDAMYWYRQDPGQGLRLIYYSQIVNDFQKGDIAEGYSVSREKKESFPLTVTSAQKNPTAFYLCASRLATGSGNEQFFGPGTRLTVL.

This clonotype has a count of ten or more. V and J are TRBV20-1 and TRBJ2-3; TRBD2 might be the D (5 bases). The V gene lost 4 bases and the J gene lost 2 bases, with 16 bases spanning the gap. The CDR3 consists of 15 residues. Germline V lookup: CDR1 DFQATT, CDR2 SNEGSKA (reference sequence). In DNA, the CDR3 is TGCAGTGCTAAGAGGGCCCGGAGGCACACAGATACGCAGTATTTT. Protein sequence: CSAKRARRHTDTQYF.

The chain employs TRBV10-3 and TRBJ1-1, with D possibly TRBD1 on 6 matching bases. V lost 4 bases and J lost 2, with 11 bases in between. This CDR3 has 14 amino acids. The germline V gene has CDR1 ENHRY and CDR2 SYGVKD. This chain's CDR3 is CAISADGTNTEAFF. In DNA, the CDR3 is TGTGCCATCAGTGCGGACGGGACAAACACTGAAGCTTTCTTT.

This clonotype has just a few counts. The chain carries TRBV25-1 and TRBJ1-1, with no clear D. The CDR3 loop spans 15 amino acids. Trimming cost V 1 base and J 0 bases, with 9 bases left between them. CDR1 and CDR2 from the germline V gene are MGHDK and SYGVNS. The CDR3 spells CASSESQGMNTEAFF. The CDR3 nucleotides are TGTGCCAGCAGTGAATCCCAAGGCATGAACACTGAAGCTTTCTTT.

This clonotype showed up just once. The chain carries TRBV5-1 and TRBJ2-2; the match to TRBD2 covers 13 bases. This CDR3 has 16 amino acids. The V segment lost 5 bases and the J segment 5 bases; nucleotides outside the gene matches: 6. Germline CDR1 and CDR2: SGHRS and YFSETQ. In DNA, the CDR3 is TGCGCCAGCAGATGGACTAGCGGGAGATGGACCGGGGAGCTGTTTTTT. Its protein is CASRWTSGRWTGELFF.

There are many counts of this clonotype. The gene calls are TRBV5-6 and TRBJ1-1, with TRBD1 identical over 7 bases. In germline, CDR1 is SGHDT, CDR2 YYEEEE. With 4 bases clipped from V and 3 bases from J, the junction kept 3 bases outside the gene matches. The CDR3 is 13 amino acids. CDR3 DNA: TGTGCCAGCAGCCCCGACAGGGACACTGAAGCTTTCTTT. This codes for CASSPDRDTEAFF.

This clonotype was observed many times. This rearrangement joins TRBV29-1 to TRBJ2-2; 7 bases line up with TRBD1. Trimming at V came to 7 bases and at J to 0 bases, leaving 11 bases not matched to a gene. The CDR3 contains 16 residues. Germline V gene lookup returns CDR1 SQVTM and CDR2 ANQGSEA. This CDR3 is CSASGGVHANTGELFF. CDR3 coding DNA: TGCAGCGCCTCAGGGGGTGTCCATGCGAACACCGGGGAGCTGTTTTTT.

The chain carries TRBV5-1 and TRBJ2-2, with a weak D call TRBD1 (6 bases). The CDR3 extends over 15 amino acids. The V and J ends lost 5 bases and 1 base respectively, with 12 bases between them. CDR1 and CDR2 (germline): SGHRS, YFSETQ. The CDR3 DNA reads TGCGCCAGCAGTGGAACAGGGTGGAACACCGGGGAGCTGTTTTTT. It is translated as CASSGTGWNTGELFF.

This clonotype was counted ten times or more. The CDR3 sequence is CASSSLAGGLSKNIQYF. CDR3 nucleotides: TGTGCCAGCAGTTCACTAGCGGGAGGGCTCTCCAAAAACATTCAGTACTTC. The rearrangement joins TRBV5-5 to TRBJ2-4; 13 bases are shared with TRBD2. Germline lookup yields CDR1 SGHKS and CDR2 YYEKEE (reference sequence). Trimming cost V 5 bases and J 2 bases; bases outside gene matches: 7. CDR3 length: 17 amino acids.

Comment on this clonotype: One base away lies a much larger clone, so this may be a sequencing read error. The chain recombines TRBV20-1 with TRBJ2-1, with 11 positions matching TRBD2. CDR1 is DFQATT and CDR2 is SNEGSKA in the germline V gene (reference sequence). This CDR3 spans 17 amino acids. The CDR3 is CCAREVAGGTSYNEQFF. The CDR3 coding sequence is TGCTGTGCTAGAGAGGTAGCGGGGGGGACTTCCTACAATGAGCAGTTCTTC.

The chain couples TRBV10-3 to TRBJ2-2, with 8 bases aligning to TRBD1. The CDR3 is 16 amino acids. Germline CDR1 and CDR2: ENHRY and SYGVKD. The V segment lost 3 bases and the J segment 1 base; nucleotides outside the gene matches: 4. The CDR3 region is CAISDSTGGNTGELFF. CDR3 in DNA: TGTGCCATCAGTGATTCCACAGGGGGGAACACCGGGGAGCTGTTTTTT.

The chain has TRBV7-2 and TRBJ2-3; D is ambiguous. V lost 5 bases to trimming and J lost 5 bases, with 11 bases between them. CDR3 length: 13 residues. Germline V CDR1 and CDR2: SGHTA, FQGNSA. CDR3 nucleotides: TGTGCCAGCAGCCCCCAGACGTTAGATACGCAGTATTTT. It specifies CASSPQTLDTQYF.